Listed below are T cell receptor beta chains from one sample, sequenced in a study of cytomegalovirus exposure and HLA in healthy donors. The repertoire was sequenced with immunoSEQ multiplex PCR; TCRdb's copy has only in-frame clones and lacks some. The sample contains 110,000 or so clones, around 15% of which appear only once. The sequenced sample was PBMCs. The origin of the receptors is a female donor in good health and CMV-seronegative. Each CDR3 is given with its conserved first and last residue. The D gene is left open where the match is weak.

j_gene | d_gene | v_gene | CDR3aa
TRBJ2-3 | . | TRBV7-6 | CASSPGSVGTDTQYF
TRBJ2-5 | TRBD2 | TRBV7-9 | CASSWGLAGEINQETQYF
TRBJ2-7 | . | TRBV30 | CAWSAYGQSYEQYF
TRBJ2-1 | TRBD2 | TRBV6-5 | CASSYGSSGSVHEQFF
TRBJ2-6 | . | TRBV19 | CASSLSSSGANVLTF
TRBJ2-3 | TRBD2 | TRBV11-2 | CASSPGPRGTSGTDTQYF
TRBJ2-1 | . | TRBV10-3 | CAISQVNNEQFF
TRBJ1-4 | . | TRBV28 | CASSGGAPNEKLFF
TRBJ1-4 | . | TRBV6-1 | CASREGEANEKLFF
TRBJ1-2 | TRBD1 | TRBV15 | CATSRYPGQGAGGYGYTF
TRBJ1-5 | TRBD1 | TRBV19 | CASSGQGAPRSNQPQHF
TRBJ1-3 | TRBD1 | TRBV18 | CASAAGGSAGNTIYF
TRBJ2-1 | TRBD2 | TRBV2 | CASRKTSGGVNEQFF
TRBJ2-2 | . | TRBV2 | CASSEETLGELFF
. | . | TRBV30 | CAWSVLAGAGDEQYF